This T cell receptor (beta chain) was obtained from a study of beta chain features in type 1 diabetes. The germline CDR1 and CDR2 sequences are SNHLY and FYNNEI. This CDR3 region has 15 residues. Deletions cut 7 bases from V and 4 bases from J, with 18 bases between. As every portion of the isolated RNA was reverse transcribed, the sequencing read expressed TCRB transcripts. Sequencing used immunoSEQ multiplex PCR; TCRdb keeps in-frame clones, though not all of them. The sample shows tens of thousands of clones, roughly a third of them seen only once. In total, each donor contributed a single heparinised blood draw that averaged approximately 0.12 L.

The TCR sequence derives from a young woman in good health. The sequenced material came from stem cell memory CD4+ T cells from blood. The gene calls are TRBV2 and TRBJ2-3; D gene uncertain. The CDR3 nucleotides read TGTGCCAGCAACCCTCTCAGTGGGCGCCCAGATACGCAGTATTTT. Translated, it gives CASNPLSGRPDTQYF. Based on the CDR3 plus reference TRBV2 and TRBJ2-3, the full variable domain is EPEVTQTPSHQVTQMGQEVILRCVPISNHLYFYWYRQILGQKVEFLVSFYNNEISEKSEIFDDQFSVERPDGSNFTLKIRSTKLEDSAMYFCASNPLSGRPDTQYFGPGTRLTVL.